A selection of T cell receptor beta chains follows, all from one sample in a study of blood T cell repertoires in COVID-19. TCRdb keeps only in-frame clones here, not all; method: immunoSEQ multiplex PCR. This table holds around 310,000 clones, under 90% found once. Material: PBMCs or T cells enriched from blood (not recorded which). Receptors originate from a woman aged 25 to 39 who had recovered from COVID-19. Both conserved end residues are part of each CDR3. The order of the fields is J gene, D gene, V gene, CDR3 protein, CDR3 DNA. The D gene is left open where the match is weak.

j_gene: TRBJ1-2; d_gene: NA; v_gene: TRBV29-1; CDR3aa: CSVKYRTDYGYTF; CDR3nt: TGCAGCGTTAAATACAGGACCGACTATGGCTACACCTTC
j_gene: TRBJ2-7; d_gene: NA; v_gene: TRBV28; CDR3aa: CASSTEQTSDEQYF; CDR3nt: TGTGCCAGCAGTACCGAACAAACTAGTGACGAGCAGTACTTC
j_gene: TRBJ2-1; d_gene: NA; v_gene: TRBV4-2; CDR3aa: CASSQDPSSYNEQFF; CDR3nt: TGTGCCAGCAGCCAAGACCCCAGCTCCTACAATGAGCAGTTCTTC
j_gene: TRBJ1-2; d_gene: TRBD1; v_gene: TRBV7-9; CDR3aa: CASSLDWTGILNYGYTF; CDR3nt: TGTGCCAGCAGCTTAGACTGGACAGGGATACTTAACTATGGCTACACCTTC
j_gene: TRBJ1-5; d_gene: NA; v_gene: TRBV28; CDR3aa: CASSLRGIYDNQPQHF; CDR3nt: TGTGCCAGCAGTTTACGGGGAATATATGACAATCAGCCCCAGCATTTT
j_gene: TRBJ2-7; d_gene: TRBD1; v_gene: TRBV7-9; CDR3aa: CASSLEQGVTYEQYF; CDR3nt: TGTGCCAGCAGCTTAGAACAGGGGGTAACCTACGAGCAGTACTTC
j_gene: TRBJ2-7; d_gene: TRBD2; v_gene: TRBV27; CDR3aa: CASSLYWTSGSGEQYF; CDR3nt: TGTGCCAGCAGTTTATATTGGACTAGCGGGAGTGGCGAGCAGTACTTC
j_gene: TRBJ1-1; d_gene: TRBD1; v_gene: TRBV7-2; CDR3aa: CASSVDRDPEAFF; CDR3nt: TGTGCCAGCAGCGTTGACAGGGACCCTGAAGCTTTCTTT
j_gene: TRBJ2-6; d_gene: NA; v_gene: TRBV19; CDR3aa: CASRDISISGANVLTF; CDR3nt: TGTGCCAGTAGGGACATCAGTATTTCTGGGGCCAACGTCCTGACTTTC
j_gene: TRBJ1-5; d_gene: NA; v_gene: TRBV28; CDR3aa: CASSAHGVEQPQHF; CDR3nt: TGTGCCAGCAGTGCCCACGGGGTAGAGCAGCCCCAGCATTTT
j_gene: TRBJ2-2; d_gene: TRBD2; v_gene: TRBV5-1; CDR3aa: CASSRSVLAGSTGELFF; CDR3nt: TGCGCCAGCAGCCGGAGCGTACTAGCGGGAAGCACCGGGGAGCTGTTTTTT
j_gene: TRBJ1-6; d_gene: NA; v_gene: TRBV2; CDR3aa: CASSEAWATRSPLHF; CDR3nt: TGTGCCAGCAGTGAAGCTTGGGCCACTCGTTCACCCCTCCACTTT
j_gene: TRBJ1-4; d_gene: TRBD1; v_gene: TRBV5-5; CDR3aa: CASSYLPGQGATNEKLFF; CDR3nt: TGTGCCAGCAGCTACCTACCGGGACAGGGGGCAACTAATGAAAAACTGTTTTTT
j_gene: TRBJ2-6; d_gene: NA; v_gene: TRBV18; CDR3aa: CASSRQDSGANVLTF; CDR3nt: TGTGCCAGCTCACGACAGGACTCTGGGGCCAACGTCCTGACTTTC
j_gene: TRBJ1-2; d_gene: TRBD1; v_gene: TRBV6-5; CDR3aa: CASSQGAGGGGYTF; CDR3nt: TGTGCCAGCAGCCAAGGGGCAGGGGGCGGTGGCTACACCTTC
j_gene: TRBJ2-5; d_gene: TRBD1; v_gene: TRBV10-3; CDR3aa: CATTGQFPETQYF; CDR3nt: TGTGCCACCACGGGACAGTTCCCCGAGACCCAGTACTTC